This TCR beta chain is drawn from a study of T cells in Graves' hyperthyroidism and ophthalmopathy. TCR beta CDR3 regions were amplified from RNA transcripts. A first-round RT-PCR of the TCR CDR3 used the HTBI primer set. A single record per CDR3 protein comes from TCRdb applying MiXCR to the multiplex PCR reads. The sample lists 450,000 to 650,000 distinct CDR3 sequences; around 14% were seen once. To note about this clonotype: Antigen: not known. An end of the junction differs from the germline gene, which may be a read error.

Study observations and caveats: Researchers found most expanded thyroid clonotypes above 0.001 in blood as well.

CDR1 and CDR2 from the germline V gene are GTSNPN and SVGIG (reference sequence). CDR3 size: 13 residues. This sequence joins TRBV30 and TRBJ1-1; the D gene is possibly TRBD1 (5 bases). The specimen sequenced was blood. This sequence was found in a woman aged 18-29 years with Graves' ophthalmopathy. As DNA, the CDR3 is TGTGCCTGGAGTGTGGGGGTGGACACTGAAGCTCTCTTT. Its protein product is CAWSVGVDTEALF.